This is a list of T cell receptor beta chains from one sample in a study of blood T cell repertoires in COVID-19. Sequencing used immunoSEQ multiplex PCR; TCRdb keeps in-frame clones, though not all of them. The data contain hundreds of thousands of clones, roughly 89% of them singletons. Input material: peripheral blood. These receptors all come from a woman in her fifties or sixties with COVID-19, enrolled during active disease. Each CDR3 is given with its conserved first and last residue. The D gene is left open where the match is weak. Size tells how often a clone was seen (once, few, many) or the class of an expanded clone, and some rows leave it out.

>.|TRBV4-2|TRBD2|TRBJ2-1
CASSQVSSGADEQFF
TGTGCCAGCAGCCAAGTGTCCAGCGGGGCAGATGAGCAGTTCTTC
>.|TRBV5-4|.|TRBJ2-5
CASSLESTFTQYF
TGTGCCAGCAGCTTGGAGTCTACCTTCACCCAGTACTTC
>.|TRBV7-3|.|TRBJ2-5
CASAPSGRGETQYF
TGTGCCAGCGCCCCAAGTGGGCGGGGAGAGACCCAGTACTTC
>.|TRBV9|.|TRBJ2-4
CASSVGSVMDIQYF
TGTGCCAGCAGCGTGGGCAGTGTAATGGACATTCAGTACTTC
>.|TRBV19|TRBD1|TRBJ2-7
CASSITGVSYEQYF
TGTGCCAGTAGTATCACAGGGGTATCGTACGAGCAGTACTTC
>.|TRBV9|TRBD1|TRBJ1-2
CASSGPSGRTGDYGYTF
TGTGCCAGCAGCGGCCCTAGCGGGAGGACAGGGGACTATGGCTACACCTTC
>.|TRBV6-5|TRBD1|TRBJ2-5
CASSLGQPVETQYF
TGTGCCAGCAGTTTGGGACAGCCTGTGGAGACCCAGTACTTC
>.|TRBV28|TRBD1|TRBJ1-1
CASSLGQTEAFF
TGTGCCAGCAGTTTGGGACAGACGGAAGCTTTCTTT
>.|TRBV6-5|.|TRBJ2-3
CATLPEGGADTQYF
TGTGCCACCCTTCCAGAGGGCGGGGCAGATACGCAGTATTTT
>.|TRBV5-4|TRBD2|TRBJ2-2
CASSFNAGGYTGELFF
TGTGCCAGCAGCTTTAACGCGGGGGGTTACACCGGGGAGCTGTTTTTT
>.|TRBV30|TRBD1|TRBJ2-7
CAWAGTGERQYF
TGTGCCTGGGCCGGGACAGGGGAACGGCAGTACTTC
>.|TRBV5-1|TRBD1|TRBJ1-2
CASSLGGQVVGYGYTF
TGCGCCAGCAGCCTAGGGGGACAGGTCGTGGGCTATGGCTACACCTTC
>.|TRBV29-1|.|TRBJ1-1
CSVELTRGNTEAFF
TGCAGCGTTGAATTGACTCGGGGGAACACTGAAGCTTTCTTT
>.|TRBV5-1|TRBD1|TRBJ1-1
CASRMRQGVNTEAFF
TGCGCCAGCAGGATGAGACAGGGGGTGAACACTGAAGCTTTCTTT
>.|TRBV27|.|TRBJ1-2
CASSSRGDYGYTF
TGTGCCAGCAGTTCGAGAGGAGACTATGGCTACACCTTC
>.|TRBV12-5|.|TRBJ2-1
CASGLVPAGAYFNEQFF
TGTGCTAGTGGTTTGGTTCCGGCGGGGGCTTATTTCAATGAGCAGTTCTTC
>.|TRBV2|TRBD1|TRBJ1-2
CASSEWDRVAGYTF
TGTGCCAGCAGTGAATGGGACAGGGTGGCTGGCTACACCTTC
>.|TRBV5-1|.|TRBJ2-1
CASSPPTSEPSNEQFF
TGCGCCAGCAGCCCGCCCACTTCTGAACCGAGCAATGAGCAGTTCTTC
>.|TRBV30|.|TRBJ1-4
CAGGQGGEKLFF
TGTGCCGGTGGGCAGGGAGGTGAAAAACTGTTTTTT
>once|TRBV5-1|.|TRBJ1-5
CASSARSGQPQHF
TGCGCCAGCAGCGCACGATCAGGGCAGCCCCAGCATTTT
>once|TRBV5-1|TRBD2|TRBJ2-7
CASRTLAGGSYEQYF
TGCGCCAGCAGAACCCTAGCGGGGGGTTCCTACGAGCAGTACTTC
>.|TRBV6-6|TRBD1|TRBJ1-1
CASIQTGKNTEAFF
TGTGCCAGCATCCAGACAGGGAAAAACACTGAAGCTTTCTTT
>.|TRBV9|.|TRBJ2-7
CASSVGRFNTEQYF
TGTGCCAGCAGCGTAGGGCGGTTTAACACCGAGCAGTACTTC
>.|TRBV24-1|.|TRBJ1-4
CATSDFPDRLGREKLFF
TGTGCCACCAGTGATTTCCCAGACAGGCTCGGTCGGGAAAAACTGTTTTTT
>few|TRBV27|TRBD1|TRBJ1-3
CASSPTGGGNTIYF
TGTGCCAGCAGCCCGACAGGGGGAGGAAACACCATATATTTT
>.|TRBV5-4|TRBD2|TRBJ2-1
CASSRTWGGDNEQFF
TGTGCCAGCAGCAGGACCTGGGGGGGGGACAATGAGCAGTTCTTC
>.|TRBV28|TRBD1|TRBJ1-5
CASSLGTGLTNQPQHF
TGTGCCAGCAGTCTGGGGACAGGATTAACGAATCAGCCCCAGCATTTT
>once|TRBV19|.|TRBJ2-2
CASSIVGANTGELFF
TGTGCCAGTAGTATAGTGGGGGCTAACACCGGGGAGCTGTTTTTT
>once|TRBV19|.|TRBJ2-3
CASSIDQGGTDTQYF
TGTGCCAGTAGTATAGATCAAGGGGGTACAGATACGCAGTATTTT
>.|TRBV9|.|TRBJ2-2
CASASSGFRTGELFF
TGTGCCAGCGCGAGTTCAGGGTTCCGCACCGGGGAGCTGTTTTTT
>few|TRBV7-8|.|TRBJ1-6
CASSLAFSGSPLHF
TGTGCCAGCAGCTTAGCGTTCTCGGGTTCACCCCTCCACTTT
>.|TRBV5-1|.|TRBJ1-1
CASSLGTGTPEAFF
TGCGCCAGCAGCTTGGGAACAGGGACCCCTGAAGCTTTCTTT
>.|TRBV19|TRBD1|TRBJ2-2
CASTAGQGLSGELFF
TGTGCCAGTACCGCGGGACAGGGCCTTTCCGGGGAGCTGTTTTTT
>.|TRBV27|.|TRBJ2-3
CASSRGTDTQYF
TGTGCCAGCAGTCGAGGCACAGATACGCAGTATTTT
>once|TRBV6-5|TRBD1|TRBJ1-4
CASSTGGKDEKLFF
TGTGCCAGCAGCACAGGGGGGAAGGATGAAAAACTGTTTTTT
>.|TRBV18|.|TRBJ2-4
CASSLGSENIQYF
TGTGCCAGCTCGTTAGGTAGCGAAAACATTCAGTACTTC
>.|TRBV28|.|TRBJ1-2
CATSYGQSSYGYTF
TGTGCCACCTCTTATGGGCAGTCATCCTATGGCTACACCTTC
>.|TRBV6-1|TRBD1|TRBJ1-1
CASSARDRAFSNTEAFF
TGTGCCAGCAGTGCCCGGGACAGGGCTTTTTCGAACACTGAAGCTTTCTTT
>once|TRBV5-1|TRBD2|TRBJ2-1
CASSPTSGAYNEQFF
TGCGCCAGCAGCCCCACTAGCGGAGCCTACAATGAGCAGTTCTTC
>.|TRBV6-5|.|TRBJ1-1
CASTGRGITEAFF
TGTGCCAGTACAGGAAGGGGGATAACTGAAGCTTTCTTT
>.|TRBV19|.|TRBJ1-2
CASTDRMDGYTF
TGTGCCAGTACCGACAGGATGGATGGCTACACCTTC
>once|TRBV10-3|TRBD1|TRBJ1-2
CAIRGQGGSYGYTF
TGTGCCATCAGGGGGCAGGGGGGATCCTATGGCTACACCTTC
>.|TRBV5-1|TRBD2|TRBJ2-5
CASSLRSGLAGGQETQYF
TGCGCCAGCAGCTTAAGATCGGGACTAGCGGGGGGGCAAGAGACCCAGTACTTC
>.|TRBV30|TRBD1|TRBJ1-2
CAWNYWTGNYGYTF
TGTGCCTGGAATTATTGGACAGGGAACTATGGCTACACCTTC
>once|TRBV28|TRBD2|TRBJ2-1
CASSGGANEQFF
TGTGCCAGCAGCGGGGGGGCCAATGAGCAGTTCTTC
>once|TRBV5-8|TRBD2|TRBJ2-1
CASSLGSGTNVDEQFF
TGTGCCAGCAGCTTGGGAAGCGGGACGAATGTCGATGAGCAGTTCTTC
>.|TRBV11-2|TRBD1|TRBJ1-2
CASSQRQGPNYGYTF
TGTGCCAGCAGCCAAAGACAGGGACCTAACTATGGCTACACCTTC
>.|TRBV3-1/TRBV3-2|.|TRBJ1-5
CASSQDAGGNQPQHF
TGTGCCAGCAGCCAAGATGCCGGAGGCAATCAGCCCCAGCATTTT
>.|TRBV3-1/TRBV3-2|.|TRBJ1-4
CASRLSDSRNEKLFF
TGTGCCAGCAGGTTATCGGACAGCCGTAATGAAAAACTGTTTTTT
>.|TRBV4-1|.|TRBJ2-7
CASSQDIGSGYEQYF
TGCGCCAGCAGCCAAGATATAGGCAGCGGCTACGAGCAGTACTTC